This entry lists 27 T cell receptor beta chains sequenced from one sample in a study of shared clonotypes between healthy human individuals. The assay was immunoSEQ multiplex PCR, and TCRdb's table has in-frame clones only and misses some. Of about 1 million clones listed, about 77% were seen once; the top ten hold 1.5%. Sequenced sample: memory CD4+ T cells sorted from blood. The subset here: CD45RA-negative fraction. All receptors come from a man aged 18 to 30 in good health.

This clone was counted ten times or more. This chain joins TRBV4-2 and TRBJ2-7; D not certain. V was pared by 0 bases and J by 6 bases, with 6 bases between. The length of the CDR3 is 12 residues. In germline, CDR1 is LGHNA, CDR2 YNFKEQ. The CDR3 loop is CASSQEWGEQYF. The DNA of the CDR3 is TGTGCCAGCAGCCAAGAGTGGGGCGAGCAGTACTTC.

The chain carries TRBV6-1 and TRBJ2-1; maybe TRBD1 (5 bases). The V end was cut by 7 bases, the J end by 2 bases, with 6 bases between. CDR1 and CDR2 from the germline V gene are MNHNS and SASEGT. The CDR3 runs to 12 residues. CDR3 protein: CASKGTYNEQFF. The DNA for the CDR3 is TGTGCCAGCAAGGGGACCTACAATGAGCAGTTCTTC.

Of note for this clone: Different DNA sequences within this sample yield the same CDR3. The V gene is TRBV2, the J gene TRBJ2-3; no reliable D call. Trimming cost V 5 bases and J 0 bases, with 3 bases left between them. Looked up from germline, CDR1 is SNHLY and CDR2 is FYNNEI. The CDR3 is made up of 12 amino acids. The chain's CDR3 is CASSYSTDTQYF. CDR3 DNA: TGTGCCAGCAGTTATAGCACAGATACGCAGTATTTT. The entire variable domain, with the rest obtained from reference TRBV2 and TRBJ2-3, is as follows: EPEVTQTPSHQVTQMGQEVILRCVPISNHLYFYWYRQILGQKVEFLVSFYNNEISEKSEIFDDQFSVERPDGSNFTLKIRSTKLEDSAMYFCASSYSTDTQYFGPGTRLTVL.

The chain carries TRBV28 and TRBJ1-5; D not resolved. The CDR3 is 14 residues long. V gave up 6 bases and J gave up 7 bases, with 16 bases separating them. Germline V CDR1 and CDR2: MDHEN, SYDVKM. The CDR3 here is CASSLRESWQPQHF. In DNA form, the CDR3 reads TGTGCCAGCAGCCTACGTGAATCATGGCAGCCCCAGCATTTT.

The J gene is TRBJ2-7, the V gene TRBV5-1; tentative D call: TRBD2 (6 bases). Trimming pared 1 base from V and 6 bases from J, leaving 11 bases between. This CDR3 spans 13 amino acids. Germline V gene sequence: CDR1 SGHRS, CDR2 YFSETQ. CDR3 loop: CASSLQGGGEQYF. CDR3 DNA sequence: TGCGCCAGCAGCTTGCAGGGAGGAGGCGAGCAGTACTTC.

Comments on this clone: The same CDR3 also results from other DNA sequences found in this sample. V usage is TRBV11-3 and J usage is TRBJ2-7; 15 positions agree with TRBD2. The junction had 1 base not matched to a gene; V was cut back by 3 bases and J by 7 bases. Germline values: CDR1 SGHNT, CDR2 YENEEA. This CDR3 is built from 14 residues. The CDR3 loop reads CASSLGLAGGEQYF. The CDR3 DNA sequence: TGTGCCAGCAGCTTGGGACTAGCGGGAGGAGAGCAGTACTTC.

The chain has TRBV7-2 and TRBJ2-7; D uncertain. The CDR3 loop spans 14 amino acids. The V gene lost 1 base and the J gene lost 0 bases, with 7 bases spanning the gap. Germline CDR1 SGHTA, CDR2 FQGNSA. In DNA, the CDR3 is TGTGCCAGCAGCTTAGAAGGATTCTCCTACGAGCAGTACTTC. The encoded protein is CASSLEGFSYEQYF.

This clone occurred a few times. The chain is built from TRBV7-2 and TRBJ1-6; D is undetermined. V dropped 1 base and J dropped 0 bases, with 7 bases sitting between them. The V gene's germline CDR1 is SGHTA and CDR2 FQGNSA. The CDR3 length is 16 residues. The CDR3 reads CASSLGSSSYNSPLHF. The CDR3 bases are TGTGCCAGCAGCTTAGGTAGTAGCTCCTATAATTCACCCCTCCACTTT.

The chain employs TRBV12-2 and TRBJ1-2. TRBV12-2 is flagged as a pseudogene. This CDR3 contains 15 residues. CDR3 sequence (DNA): TGTGCAAGTCGCGATCCGGGGGGGGCCTTCTATGGCTACACCTTC. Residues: CASRDPGGAFYGYTF.

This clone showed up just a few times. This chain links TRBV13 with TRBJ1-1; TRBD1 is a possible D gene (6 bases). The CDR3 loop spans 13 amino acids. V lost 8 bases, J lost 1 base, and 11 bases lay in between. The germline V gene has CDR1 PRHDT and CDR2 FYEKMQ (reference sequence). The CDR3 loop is CASGGRGNTEAFF. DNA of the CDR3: TGTGCCAGCGGGGGCAGGGGGAACACTGAAGCTTTCTTT.

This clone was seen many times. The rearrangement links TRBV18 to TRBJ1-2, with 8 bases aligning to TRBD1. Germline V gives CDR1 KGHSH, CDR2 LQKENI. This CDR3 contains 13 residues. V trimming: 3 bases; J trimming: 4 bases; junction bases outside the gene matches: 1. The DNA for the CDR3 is TGTGCCAGCTCACCCACAGGGGGCTATGGCTACACCTTC. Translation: CASSPTGGYGYTF.

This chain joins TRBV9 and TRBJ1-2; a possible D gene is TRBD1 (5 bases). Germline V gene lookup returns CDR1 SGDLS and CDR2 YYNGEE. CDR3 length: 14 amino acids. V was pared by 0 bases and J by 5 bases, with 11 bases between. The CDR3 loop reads CASSVAPDMYGYTF. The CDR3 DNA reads TGTGCCAGCAGCGTAGCACCGGACATGTATGGCTACACCTTC. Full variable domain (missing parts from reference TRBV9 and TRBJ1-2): DSGVTQTPKHLITATGQRVTLRCSPRSGDLSVYWYQQSLDQGLQFLIQYYNGEERAKGNILERFSAQQFPDLHSELNLSSLELGDSALYFCASSVAPDMYGYTFGSGTRLTVV.

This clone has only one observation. The CDR3 spells CASSPGRINSPLHF. CDR3 DNA: TGTGCCAGCAGTCCCGGACGGATTAATTCACCCCTCCACTTT. V gene TRBV27 combines with J gene TRBJ1-6; D uncertain. This CDR3 spans 14 amino acids. V shed 5 bases and J shed 6 bases, with 11 bases lying between them. Germline loops: CDR1 MNHEY, CDR2 SMNVEV (reference sequence).

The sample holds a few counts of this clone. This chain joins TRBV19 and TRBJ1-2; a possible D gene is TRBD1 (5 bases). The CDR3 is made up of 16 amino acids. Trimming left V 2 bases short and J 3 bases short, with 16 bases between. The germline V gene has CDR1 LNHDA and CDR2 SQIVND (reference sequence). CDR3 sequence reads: CASSISGDGWHYGYTF. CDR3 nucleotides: TGTGCCAGTAGTATATCTGGGGACGGCTGGCACTATGGCTACACCTTC.

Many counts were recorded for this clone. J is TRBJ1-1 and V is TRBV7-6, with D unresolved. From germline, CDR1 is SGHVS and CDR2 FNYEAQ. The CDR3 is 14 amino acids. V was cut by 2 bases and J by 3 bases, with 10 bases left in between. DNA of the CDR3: TGTGCCAGCAGCTTAAGGGTTGGGGACACTGAAGCTTTCTTT. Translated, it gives CASSLRVGDTEAFF.

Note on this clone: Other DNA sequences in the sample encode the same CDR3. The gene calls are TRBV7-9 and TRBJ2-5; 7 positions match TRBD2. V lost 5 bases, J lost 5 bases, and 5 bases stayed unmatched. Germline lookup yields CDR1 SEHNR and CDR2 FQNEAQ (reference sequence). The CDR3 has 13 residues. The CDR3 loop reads CASSRTSFETQYF. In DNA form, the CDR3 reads TGTGCCAGCAGCCGGACTAGTTTCGAGACCCAGTACTTC.

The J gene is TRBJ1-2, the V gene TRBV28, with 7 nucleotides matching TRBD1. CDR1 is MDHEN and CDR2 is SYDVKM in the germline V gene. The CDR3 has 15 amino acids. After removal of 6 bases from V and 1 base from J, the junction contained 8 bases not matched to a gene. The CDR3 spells CASRRQGPFNYGYTF. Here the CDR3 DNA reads TGTGCCAGCAGGCGACAGGGCCCTTTTAACTATGGCTACACCTTC.

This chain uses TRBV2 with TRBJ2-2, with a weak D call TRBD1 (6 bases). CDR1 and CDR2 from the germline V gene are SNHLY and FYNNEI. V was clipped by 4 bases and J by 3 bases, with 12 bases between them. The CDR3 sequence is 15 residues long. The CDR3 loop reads CASSAVPGDTGELFF. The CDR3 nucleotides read TGTGCCAGCAGTGCCGTCCCAGGGGACACCGGGGAGCTGTTTTTT.

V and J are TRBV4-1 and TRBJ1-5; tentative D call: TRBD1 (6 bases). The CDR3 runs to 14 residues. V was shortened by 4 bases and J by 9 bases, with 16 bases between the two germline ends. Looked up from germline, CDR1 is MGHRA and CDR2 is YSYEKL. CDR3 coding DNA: TGCGCCAGCAGCCGAACAGGGATGGACCGGCCCCAGCATTTT. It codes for CASSRTGMDRPQHF.

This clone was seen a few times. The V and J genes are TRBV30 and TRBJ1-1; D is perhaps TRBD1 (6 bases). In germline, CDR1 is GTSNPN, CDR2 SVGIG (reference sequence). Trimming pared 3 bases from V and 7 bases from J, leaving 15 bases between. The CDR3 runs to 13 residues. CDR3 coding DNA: TGTGCCTGGAGCCAAACGACAGGCCGTGAAGCTTTCTTT. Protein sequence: CAWSQTTGREAFF.

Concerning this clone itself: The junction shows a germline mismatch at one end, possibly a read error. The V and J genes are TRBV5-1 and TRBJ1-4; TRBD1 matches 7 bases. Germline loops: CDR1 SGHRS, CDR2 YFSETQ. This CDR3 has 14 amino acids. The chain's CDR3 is CASSLGTDWRTGVF. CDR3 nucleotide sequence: TGCGCCAGCAGCTTGGGAACAGATTGGCGGACAGGAGTTTTT.

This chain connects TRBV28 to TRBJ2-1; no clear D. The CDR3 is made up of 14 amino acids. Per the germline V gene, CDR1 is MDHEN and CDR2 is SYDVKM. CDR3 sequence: CVTCQQTFYNEQFF. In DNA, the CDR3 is TGTGTCACGTGCCAGCAGACCTTTTACAATGAGCAGTTCTTC. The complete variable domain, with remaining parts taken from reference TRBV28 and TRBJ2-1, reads DVKVTQSSRYLVKRTGEKVFLECVQDMDHENMFWYRQDPGLGLRLIYFSYDVKMKEKGDIPEGYSVSREKKERFSLILESASTNQTSMYLCVTCQQTFYNEQFFGPGTRLTVL.

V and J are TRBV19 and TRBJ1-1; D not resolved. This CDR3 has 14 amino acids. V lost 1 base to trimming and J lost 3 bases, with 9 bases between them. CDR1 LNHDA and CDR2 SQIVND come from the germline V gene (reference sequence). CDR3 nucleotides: TGTGCCAGTAGTATAGGCCAGTGGGACACTGAAGCTTTCTTT. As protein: CASSIGQWDTEAFF.

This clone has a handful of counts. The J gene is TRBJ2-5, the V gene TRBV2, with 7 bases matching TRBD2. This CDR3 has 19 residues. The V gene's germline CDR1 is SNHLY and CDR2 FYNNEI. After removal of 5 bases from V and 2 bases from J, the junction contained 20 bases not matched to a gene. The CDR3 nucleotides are TGTGCCAGCAGTCAAGTCGGTGTGGTAGCGGGTGGTGGACAAGAGACCCAGTACTTC. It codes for CASSQVGVVAGGGQETQYF. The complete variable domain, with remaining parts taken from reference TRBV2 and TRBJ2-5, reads EPEVTQTPSHQVTQMGQEVILRCVPISNHLYFYWYRQILGQKVEFLVSFYNNEISEKSEIFDDQFSVERPDGSNFTLKIRSTKLEDSAMYFCASSQVGVVAGGGQETQYFGPGTRLLVL.

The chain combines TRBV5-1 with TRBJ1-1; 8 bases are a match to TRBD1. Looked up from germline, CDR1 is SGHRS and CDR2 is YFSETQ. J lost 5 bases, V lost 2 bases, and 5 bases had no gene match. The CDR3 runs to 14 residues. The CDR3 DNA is TGCGCCAGCAGCTTTGACAGGGGTGGAACTGAAGCTTTCTTT. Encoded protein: CASSFDRGGTEAFF.

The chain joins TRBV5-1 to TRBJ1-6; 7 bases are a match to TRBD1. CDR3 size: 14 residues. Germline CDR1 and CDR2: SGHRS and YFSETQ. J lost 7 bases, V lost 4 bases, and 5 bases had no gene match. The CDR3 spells CASSQGQENSPLHF. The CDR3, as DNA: TGCGCCAGCAGCCAAGGACAGGAGAATTCACCCCTCCACTTT.

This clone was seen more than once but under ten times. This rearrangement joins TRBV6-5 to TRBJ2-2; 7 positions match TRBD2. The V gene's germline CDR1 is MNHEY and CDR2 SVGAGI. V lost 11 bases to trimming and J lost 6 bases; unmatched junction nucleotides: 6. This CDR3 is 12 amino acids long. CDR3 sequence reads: CAVGRDSGELFF. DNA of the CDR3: TGTGCCGTGGGGAGGGACTCCGGGGAGCTGTTTTTT.